Given below is one T cell receptor (beta chain) in context. Its antigen is not known. The entry originates in a study of OX40 agonist ivuxolimab in advanced cancers. Study-level results: Relative to CD4+ cells, CD8+ T cells on average had more expanded clones.

From germline, CDR1 is MNHEY and CDR2 SMNVEV (reference sequence). The CDR3 spans 13 residues. The ends were cut back, 6 bases at V and 6 bases at J, with 15 bases in the middle. The assay was immunoSEQ multiplex PCR, and TCRdb's table has in-frame clones only and misses some. The sample has some 73,000 clones; more than 80% are singletons. This sequence was found in an adult with an advanced solid tumor such as melanoma, head and neck, liver or kidney cancer. Sequenced here: CD4+ or CD8+ T cells sorted from blood, sampled in a trial of the OX40 agonist ivuxolimab. The J gene is TRBJ2-7, the V gene TRBV27; the D is unclear. This CDR3 reads CASRLTGQIEQYF. CDR3 bases: TGTGCCAGCAGACTTACCGGCCAAATCGAGCAGTACTTC.